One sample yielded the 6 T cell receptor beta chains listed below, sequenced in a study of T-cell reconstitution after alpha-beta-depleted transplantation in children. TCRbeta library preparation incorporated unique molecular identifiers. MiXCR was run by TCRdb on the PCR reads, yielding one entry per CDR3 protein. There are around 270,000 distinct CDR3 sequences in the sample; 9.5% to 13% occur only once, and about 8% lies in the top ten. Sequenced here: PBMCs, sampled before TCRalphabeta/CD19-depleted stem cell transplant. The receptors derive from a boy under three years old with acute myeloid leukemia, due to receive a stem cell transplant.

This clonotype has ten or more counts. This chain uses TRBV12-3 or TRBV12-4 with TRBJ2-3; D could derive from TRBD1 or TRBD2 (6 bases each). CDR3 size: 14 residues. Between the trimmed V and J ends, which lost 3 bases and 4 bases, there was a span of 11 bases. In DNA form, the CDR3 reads TGTGCCAGCAGTTTTTACAGGGAGGCAGATACGCAGTATTTT. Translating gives CASSFYREADTQYF.

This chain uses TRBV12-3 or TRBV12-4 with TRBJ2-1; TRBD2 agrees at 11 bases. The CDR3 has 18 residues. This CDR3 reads CTFCFDGTSGPFYNEQFF. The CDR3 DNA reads TGTACCTTCTGTTTTGATGGGACTAGCGGCCCCTTCTACAATGAGCAGTTCTTC.

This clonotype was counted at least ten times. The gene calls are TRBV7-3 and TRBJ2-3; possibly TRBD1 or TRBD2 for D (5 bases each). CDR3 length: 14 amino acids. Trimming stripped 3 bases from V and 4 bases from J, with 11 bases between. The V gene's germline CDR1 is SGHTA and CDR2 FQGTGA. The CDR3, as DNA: TGTGCCAGCAGCTTCGGGGTAGGGGCAGATACGCAGTATTTT. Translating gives CASSFGVGADTQYF.

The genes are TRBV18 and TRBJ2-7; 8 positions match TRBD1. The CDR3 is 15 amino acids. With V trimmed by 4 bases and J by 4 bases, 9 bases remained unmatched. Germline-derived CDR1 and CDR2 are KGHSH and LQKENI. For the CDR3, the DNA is TGTGCCAGCTCACGTCCCGGGACAGGTATTTACGAGCAGTACTTC. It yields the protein CASSRPGTGIYEQYF.

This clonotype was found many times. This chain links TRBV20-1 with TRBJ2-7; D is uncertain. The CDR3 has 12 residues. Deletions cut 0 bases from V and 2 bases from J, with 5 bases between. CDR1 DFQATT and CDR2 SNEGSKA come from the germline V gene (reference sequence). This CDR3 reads CSARDRTYEQYF. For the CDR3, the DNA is TGCAGTGCTAGAGATAGAACCTACGAGCAGTACTTC.

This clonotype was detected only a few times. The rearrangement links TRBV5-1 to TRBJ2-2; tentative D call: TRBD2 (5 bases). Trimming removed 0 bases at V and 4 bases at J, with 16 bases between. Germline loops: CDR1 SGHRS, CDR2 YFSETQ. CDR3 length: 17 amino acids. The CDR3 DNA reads TGCGCCAGCAGCTTGGCAGGACTCGCTCGGGGCACCGGGGAGCTGTTTTTT. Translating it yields CASSLAGLARGTGELFF.